Below are 9 T cell receptor beta chains sequenced from a single sample in a study of shared clonotypes between healthy human individuals. Assay used: immunoSEQ multiplex PCR; TCRdb lists only in-frame clones, some missing. The sample includes about 2.4 million clones, 80% to 95% of them seen just once. What was sequenced was naive CD4+ T cells from PBMCs. Subset reported: CD45RA+ positively selected. The receptor set was obtained from a man younger than 35 in good health. Some clones in this sample may be carry-over from other donors' samples.

This chain connects TRBV7-8 to TRBJ2-7; D perhaps matches TRBD1 (5 bases). CDR1 is SGHVS, CDR2 FQNEAQ, per germline. There are 14 residues in the CDR3. V lost 7 bases and J 4 bases, leaving 17 bases between the germline ends. The CDR3 here is CASTRGRVEYEQYF. CDR3 nucleotide sequence: TGTGCCAGCACCCGTGGCAGGGTTGAGTACGAGCAGTACTTC.

This chain links TRBV15 with TRBJ2-7; D not certain. The length of the CDR3 is 11 residues. The V gene's germline CDR1 is LNHNV and CDR2 YYDKDF (reference sequence). The V end was cut by 0 bases, the J end by 11 bases, with 8 bases between. CDR3 bases: TGTGCCACCAGCAGAGAGGCGAAGAAGTACTTC. Its protein is CATSREAKKYF. The variable domain in full, completed from reference TRBV15 and TRBJ2-7, reads DAMVIQNPRYQVTQFGKPVTLSCSQTLNHNVMYWYQQKSSQAPKLLFHYYDKDFNNEADTPDNFQSRRPNTSFCFLDIRSPGLGDTAMYLCATSREAKKYFGPGTRLTVT.

Comment on this clone: Other DNA sequences in this sample translate to the same CDR3. The genes are TRBV18 and TRBJ2-6; no clear D. The CDR3 extends over 13 amino acids. Germline V gives CDR1 KGHSH, CDR2 LQKENI. With 0 bases removed from V and 3 bases from J, the gap between germline ends came to 0 bases. CDR3 coding DNA: TGTGCCAGCTCACCACCTGGGGCCAACGTCCTGACTTTC. It is translated as CASSPPGANVLTF. The variable domain in full, completed from reference TRBV18 and TRBJ2-6, reads NAGVMQNPRHLVRRRGQEARLRCSPMKGHSHVYWYRQLPEEGLKFMVYLQKENIIDESGMPKERFSAEFPKEGPSILRIQQVVRGDSAAYFCASSPPGANVLTFGAGSRLTVL.

The rearrangement links TRBV11-2 to TRBJ1-1; no reliable D call. Between the trimmed V and J ends, which lost 0 bases and 2 bases, there was a span of 7 bases. Germline lookup yields CDR1 SGHAT and CDR2 FQNNGV. This CDR3 region has 14 residues. CDR3 in DNA: TGTGCCAGCAGCTTAGATTGGGCTAACACTGAAGCTTTCTTT. This sequence encodes CASSLDWANTEAFF.

This clone occurred once. The chain carries TRBV2 and TRBJ2-1, with 11 bases lining up with TRBD2. Trimming took 8 bases from V and 10 from J; bases not matched to a gene: 7. Looked up from germline, CDR1 is SNHLY and CDR2 is FYNNEI. This CDR3 spans 13 amino acids. The CDR3: CASRLAGRREQFF. The CDR3 region has the DNA TGTGCCAGCCGACTAGCGGGACGGCGCGAGCAGTTCTTC.

V usage is TRBV7-9 and J usage is TRBJ2-7, with TRBD1 as a possible D gene (5 bases). Germline CDR1 reads SEHNR; CDR2 reads FQNEAQ (reference sequence). The CDR3 runs to 12 residues. V was cut by 11 bases and J by 4 bases, with 15 bases left in between. DNA of the CDR3: TGTGCCGGGGCCGGACGGTCGTACGAGCAGTACTTC. Its protein product is CAGAGRSYEQYF.

The chain has TRBV5-6 and TRBJ1-2; D not certain. The CDR3 is made up of 12 amino acids. Germline loops: CDR1 SGHDT, CDR2 YYEEEE. Trimming stripped 4 bases from V and 4 bases from J, with 8 bases between. CDR3 in DNA: TGTGCCAGCAGCCGGGTGGGCTATGGCTACACCTTC. The encoded protein is CASSRVGYGYTF.

The chain carries TRBV7-2 and TRBJ1-1; D is undetermined. The germline CDR1 and CDR2 sequences are SGHTA and FQGNSA. Trimming left V 4 bases short and J 7 bases short, with 16 bases between. This CDR3 spans 14 amino acids. The CDR3 here is CASSSRTATYEAFF. Written as DNA, the CDR3 is TGTGCCAGCAGCTCCCGGACTGCAACCTATGAAGCTTTCTTT.

The chain employs TRBV5-1 and TRBJ2-1, with 7 positions matching TRBD2. Trimming removed 4 bases from V and 7 bases from J; junction bases left unmatched: 14. The germline gives CDR1 SGHRS, CDR2 YFSETQ. The CDR3 spans 16 residues. CDR3 protein: CASSPDRGGSVNEQFF. The CDR3 nucleotides are TGCGCCAGCAGCCCCGACCGTGGCGGGAGTGTTAATGAGCAGTTCTTC.